A single T cell receptor beta chain is shown here with its context. Its specificity is unknown. Trimming left V 1 base short and J 4 bases short, with 22 bases between. The length of the CDR3 is 18 residues. Germline values: CDR1 LGHNA, CDR2 YNFKEQ. This specimen comes from a study of CD8+ T cells in alopecia areata. Study details: Each day, treated patients took oral tofacitinib twice, at 5 to 10 mg per dose. Findings of the study overall: There were many expanded lesional clones persisting in scalp and blood during tofacitinib.

RNA, once extracted, was reverse transcribed into cDNA for use as the sequencing template. The assay was immunoSEQ multiplex PCR, and TCRdb's table has in-frame clones only and misses some. The sample includes more than 85,000 clones, roughly two thirds seen only once; the top ten take around 15%. As for treatment: oral pan-JAK inhibitor, 5-10 mg twice daily. Peripheral blood samples and lesional scalp punch biopsies were obtained from alopecia areata patients. The starting material was CD8+ T cells sorted from blood, obtained at week 4, from a patient treated with tofacitinib. The V call is TRBV4-2, the J call TRBJ1-2; possibly TRBD1 for D (5 bases). The origin of this receptor is a human donor with alopecia areata. The CDR3 loop is CASSQVPGPSREFYGYTF. The CDR3 DNA reads as TGTGCCAGCAGCCAAGTCCCGGGACCCAGTAGGGAGTTCTATGGCTACACCTTC.